This TCR beta chain was found in a study of cytomegalovirus exposure and HLA in healthy donors. General study findings and limits: There were reportedly fewer N-insertions in an Asian-associated ancestry cluster than the approximately 630-donor mean, in a later analysis. Indistinguishable V segments such as TRBV6-2 and TRBV6-3 were excluded. The classifier, whose performance was assessed in both the original and validation cohorts, reportedly diagnosed cytomegalovirus status with high specificity and sensitivity. The availability of immune exposure information extended only to CMV serostatus.

PCR amplification relied on 60 Vbeta primers (plus 13 Jbeta primers). Profiled with immunoSEQ multiplex PCR; TCRdb holds only in-frame clones, not every one. The sample comprises about 280,000 clones, around 90% of which are singletons, and less than 2.5% rests with the top ten. As for this clone: Its antigen is currently unknown.

V lost 5 bases to trimming and J lost 6 bases; unmatched junction nucleotides: 4. Germline CDR1 SGHTA, CDR2 FQGNSA. This CDR3 has 15 residues. J is TRBJ2-2 and V is TRBV7-2, with 12 bases lining up with TRBD1. This TCR came from a woman under 30 in good health and CMV-seronegative. The material sequenced was PBMCs. The CDR3: CASSPGTGGPGELFF. CDR3 nucleotides: TGTGCCAGCAGCCCCGGGACAGGGGGCCCCGGGGAGCTGTTTTTT.